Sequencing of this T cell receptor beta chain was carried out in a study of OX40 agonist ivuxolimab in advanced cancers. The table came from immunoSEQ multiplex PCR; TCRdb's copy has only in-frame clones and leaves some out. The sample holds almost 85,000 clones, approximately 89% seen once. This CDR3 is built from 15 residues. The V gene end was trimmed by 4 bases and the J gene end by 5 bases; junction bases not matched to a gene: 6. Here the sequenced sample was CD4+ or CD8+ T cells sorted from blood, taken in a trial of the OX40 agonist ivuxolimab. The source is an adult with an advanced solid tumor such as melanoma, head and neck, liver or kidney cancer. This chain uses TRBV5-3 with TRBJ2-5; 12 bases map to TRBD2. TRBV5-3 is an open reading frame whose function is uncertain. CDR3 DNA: TGTGCCAGAAGCAGTGTGGGACTAGCGGGCGAGACCCAGTACTTC. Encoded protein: CARSSVGLAGETQYF.